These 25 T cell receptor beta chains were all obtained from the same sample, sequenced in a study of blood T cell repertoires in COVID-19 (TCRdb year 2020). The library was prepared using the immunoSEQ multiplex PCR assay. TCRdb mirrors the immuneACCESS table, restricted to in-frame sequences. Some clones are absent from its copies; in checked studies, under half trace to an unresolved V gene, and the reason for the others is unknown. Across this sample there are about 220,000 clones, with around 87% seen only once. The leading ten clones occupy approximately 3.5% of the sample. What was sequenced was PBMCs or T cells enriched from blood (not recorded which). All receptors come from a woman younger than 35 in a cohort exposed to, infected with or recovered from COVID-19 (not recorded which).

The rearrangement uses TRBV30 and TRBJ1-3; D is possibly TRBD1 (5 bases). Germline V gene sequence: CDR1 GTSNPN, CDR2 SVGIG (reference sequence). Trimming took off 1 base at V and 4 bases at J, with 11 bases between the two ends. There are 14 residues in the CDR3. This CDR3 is CAWSATVRGNTIYF. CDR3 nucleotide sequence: TGTGCCTGGAGTGCGACAGTCCGAGGAAACACCATATATTTT.

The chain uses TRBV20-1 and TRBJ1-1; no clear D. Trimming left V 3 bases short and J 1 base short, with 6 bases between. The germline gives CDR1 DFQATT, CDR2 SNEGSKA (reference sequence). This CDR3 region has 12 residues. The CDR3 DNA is TGCAGTGCTAGTTGGGCGAACACTGAAGCTTTCTTT. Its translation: CSASWANTEAFF.

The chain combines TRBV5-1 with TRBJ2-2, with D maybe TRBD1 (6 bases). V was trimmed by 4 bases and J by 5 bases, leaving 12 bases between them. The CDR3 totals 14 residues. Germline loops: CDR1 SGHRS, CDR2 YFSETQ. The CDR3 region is CASSVYRETGELFF. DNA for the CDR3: TGCGCCAGCAGCGTTTACAGGGAAACCGGGGAGCTGTTTTTT.

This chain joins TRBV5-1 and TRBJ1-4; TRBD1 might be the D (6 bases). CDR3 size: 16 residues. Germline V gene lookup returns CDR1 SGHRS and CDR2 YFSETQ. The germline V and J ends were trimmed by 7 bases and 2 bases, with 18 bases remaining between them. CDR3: CASAPGASLTNEKLFF. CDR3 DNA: TGCGCCAGCGCTCCAGGGGCATCTTTGACTAATGAAAAACTGTTTTTT.

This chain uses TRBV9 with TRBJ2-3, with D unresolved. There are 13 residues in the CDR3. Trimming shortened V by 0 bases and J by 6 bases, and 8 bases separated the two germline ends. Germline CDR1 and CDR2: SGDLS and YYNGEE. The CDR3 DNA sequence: TGTGCCAGCAGCGTAGTGGCACAGGATACGCAGTATTTT. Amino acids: CASSVVAQDTQYF.

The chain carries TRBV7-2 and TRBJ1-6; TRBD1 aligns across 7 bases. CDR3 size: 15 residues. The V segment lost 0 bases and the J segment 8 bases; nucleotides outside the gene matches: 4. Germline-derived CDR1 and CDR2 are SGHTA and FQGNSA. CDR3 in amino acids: CASSLANTGDSPLHF. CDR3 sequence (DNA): TGTGCCAGCAGCTTAGCGAACACAGGGGATTCACCCCTCCACTTT.

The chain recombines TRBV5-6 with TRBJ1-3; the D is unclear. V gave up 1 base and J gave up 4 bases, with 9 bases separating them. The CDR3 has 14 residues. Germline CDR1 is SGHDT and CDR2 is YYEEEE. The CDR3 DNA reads TGTGCCAGCAGCTTGAGACATATCGGAAACACCATATATTTT. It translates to CASSLRHIGNTIYF.

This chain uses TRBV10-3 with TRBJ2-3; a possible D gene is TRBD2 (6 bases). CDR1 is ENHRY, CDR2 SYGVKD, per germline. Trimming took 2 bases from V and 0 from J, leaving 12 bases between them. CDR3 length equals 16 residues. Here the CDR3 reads CAISEAPLASTDTQYF. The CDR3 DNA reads TGTGCCATCAGTGAGGCCCCCCTAGCGAGCACAGATACGCAGTATTTT.

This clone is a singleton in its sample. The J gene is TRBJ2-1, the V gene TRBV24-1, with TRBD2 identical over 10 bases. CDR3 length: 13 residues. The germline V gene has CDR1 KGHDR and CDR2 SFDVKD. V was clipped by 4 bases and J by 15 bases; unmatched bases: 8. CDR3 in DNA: TGTGCCACCAGTGACACACTAGCGGGATTAGCGTTCTTC. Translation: CATSDTLAGLAFF.

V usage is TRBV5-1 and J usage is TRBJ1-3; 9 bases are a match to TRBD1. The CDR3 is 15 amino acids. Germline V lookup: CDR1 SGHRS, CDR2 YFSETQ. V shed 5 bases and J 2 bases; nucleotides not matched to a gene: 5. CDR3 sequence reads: CASRKDRGPGNTIYF. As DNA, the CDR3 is TGCGCCAGCAGGAAGGACAGGGGTCCTGGAAACACCATATATTTT. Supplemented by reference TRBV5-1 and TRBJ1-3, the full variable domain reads KAGVTQTPRYLIKTRGQQVTLSCSPISGHRSVSWYQQTPGQGLQFLFEYFSETQRNKGNFPGRFSGRQFSNSRSEMNVSTLELGDSALYLCASRKDRGPGNTIYFGEGSWLTVV.

The CDR3 loop reads CSARERDRIFTEAFF. CDR3 DNA sequence: TGCAGCGCTAGAGAAAGGGACAGGATATTCACTGAAGCTTTCTTT. V usage is TRBV29-1 and J usage is TRBJ1-1; 8 bases line up with TRBD1. CDR3 length equals 15 residues. Germline lookup yields CDR1 SQVTM and CDR2 ANQGSEA. V trimming: 7 bases; J trimming: 4 bases; junction bases outside the gene matches: 14. Variable domain in full (rest from reference TRBV29-1 and TRBJ1-1): SAVISQKPSRDICQRGTSLTIQCQVDSQVTMMFWYRQQPGQSLTLIATANQGSEATYESGFVIDKFPISRPNLTFSTLTVSNMSPEDSSIYLCSARERDRIFTEAFFGQGTRLTVV.

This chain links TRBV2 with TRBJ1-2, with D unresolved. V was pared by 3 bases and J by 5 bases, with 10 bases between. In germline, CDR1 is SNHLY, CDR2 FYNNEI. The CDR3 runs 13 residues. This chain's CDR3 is CASSEDSGYGYTF. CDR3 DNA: TGTGCCAGCAGTGAGGATTCGGGGTATGGCTACACCTTC.

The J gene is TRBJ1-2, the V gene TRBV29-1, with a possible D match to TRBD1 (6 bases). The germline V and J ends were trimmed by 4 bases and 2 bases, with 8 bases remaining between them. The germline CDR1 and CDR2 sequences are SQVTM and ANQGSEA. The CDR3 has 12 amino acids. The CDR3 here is CSVGTGNYGYTF. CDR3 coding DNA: TGCAGCGTTGGAACAGGGAACTATGGCTACACCTTC.

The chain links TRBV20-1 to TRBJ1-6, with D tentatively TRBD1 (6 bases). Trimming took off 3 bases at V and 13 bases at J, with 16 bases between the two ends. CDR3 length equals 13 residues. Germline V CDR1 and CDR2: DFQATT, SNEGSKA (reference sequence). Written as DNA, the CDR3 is TGCAGTGCTAGTACAGGGCCCGGGTCTCCCCTCCACTTT. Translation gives CSASTGPGSPLHF.

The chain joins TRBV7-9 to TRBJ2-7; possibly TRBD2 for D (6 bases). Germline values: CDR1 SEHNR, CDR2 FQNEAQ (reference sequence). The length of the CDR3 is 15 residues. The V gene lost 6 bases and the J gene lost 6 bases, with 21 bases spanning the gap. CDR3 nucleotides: TGTGCCAGCAGACCGGTCGGGGGTGGATTTGCCGAGCAGTACTTC. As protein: CASRPVGGGFAEQYF.

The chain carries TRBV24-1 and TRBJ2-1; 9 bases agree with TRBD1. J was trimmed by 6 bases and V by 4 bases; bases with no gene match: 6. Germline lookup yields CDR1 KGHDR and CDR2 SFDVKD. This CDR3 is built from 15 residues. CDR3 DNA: TGTGCCACCAGTGACCCGGGACAGGGAGGCAATGAGCAGTTCTTC. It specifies CATSDPGQGGNEQFF.

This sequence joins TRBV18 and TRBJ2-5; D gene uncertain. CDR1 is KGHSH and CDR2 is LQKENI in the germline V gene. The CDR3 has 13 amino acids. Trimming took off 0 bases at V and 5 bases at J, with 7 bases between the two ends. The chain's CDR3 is CASSPPGLETQYF. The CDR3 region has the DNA TGTGCCAGCTCACCACCTGGGCTCGAGACCCAGTACTTC.

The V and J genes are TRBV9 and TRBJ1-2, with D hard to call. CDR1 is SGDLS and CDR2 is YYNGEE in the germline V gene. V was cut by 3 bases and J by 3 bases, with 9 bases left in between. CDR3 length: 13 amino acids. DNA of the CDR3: TGTGCCAGCAGCGATGAGGTGGACTATGGCTACACCTTC. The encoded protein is CASSDEVDYGYTF.

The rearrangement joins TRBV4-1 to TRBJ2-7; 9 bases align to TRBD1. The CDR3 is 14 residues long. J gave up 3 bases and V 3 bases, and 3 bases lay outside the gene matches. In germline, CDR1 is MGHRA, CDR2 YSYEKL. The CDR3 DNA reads TGCGCCAGCAGCCAGGGACAGGGTTACTACGAGCAGTACTTC. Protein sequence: CASSQGQGYYEQYF.

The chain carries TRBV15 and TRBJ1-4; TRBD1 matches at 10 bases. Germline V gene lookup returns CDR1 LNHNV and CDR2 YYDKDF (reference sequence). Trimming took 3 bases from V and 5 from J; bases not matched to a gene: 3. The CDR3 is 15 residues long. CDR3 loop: CATSSPGQGNEKLFF. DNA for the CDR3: TGTGCCACCAGCAGCCCGGGACAGGGGAATGAAAAACTGTTTTTT.

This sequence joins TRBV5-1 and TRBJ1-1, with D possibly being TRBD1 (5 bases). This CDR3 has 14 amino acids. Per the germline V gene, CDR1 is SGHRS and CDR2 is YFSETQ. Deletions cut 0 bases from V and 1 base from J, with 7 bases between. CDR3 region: CASSLGTSNTEAFF. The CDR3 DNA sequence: TGCGCCAGCAGCTTGGGGACATCGAACACTGAAGCTTTCTTT.

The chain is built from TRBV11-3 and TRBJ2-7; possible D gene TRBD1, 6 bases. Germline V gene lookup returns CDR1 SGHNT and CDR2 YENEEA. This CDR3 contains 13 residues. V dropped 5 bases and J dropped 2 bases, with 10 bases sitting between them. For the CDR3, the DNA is TGTGCCAGCAGCCCACGGACAGCCTACGAGCAGTACTTC. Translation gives CASSPRTAYEQYF.

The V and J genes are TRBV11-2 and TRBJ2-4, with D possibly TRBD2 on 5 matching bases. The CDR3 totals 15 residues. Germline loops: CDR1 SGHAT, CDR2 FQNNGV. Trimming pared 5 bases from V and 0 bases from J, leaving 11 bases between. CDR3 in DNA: TGTGCCAGCAGCGTTCCGGGAATAGCCAAAAACATTCAGTACTTC. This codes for CASSVPGIAKNIQYF.

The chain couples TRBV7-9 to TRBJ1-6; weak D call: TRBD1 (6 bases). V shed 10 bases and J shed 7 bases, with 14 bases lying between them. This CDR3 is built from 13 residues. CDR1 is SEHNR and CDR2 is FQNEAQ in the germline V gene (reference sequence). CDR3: CANHPGVNSPLHF. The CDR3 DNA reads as TGTGCCAACCATCCAGGGGTGAATTCACCCCTCCACTTT.

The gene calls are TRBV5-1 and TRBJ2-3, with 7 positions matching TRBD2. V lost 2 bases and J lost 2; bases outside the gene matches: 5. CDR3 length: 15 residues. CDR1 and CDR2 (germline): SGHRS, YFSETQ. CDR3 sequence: CASSFSGPDTDTQYF. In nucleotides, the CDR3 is TGCGCCAGCAGCTTTAGCGGGCCTGACACAGATACGCAGTATTTT.